Sequencing of this TCR beta chain was carried out in a study of blood T cell repertoires in COVID-19. Study summary: Material from acute and convalescent COVID-19 was sourced from the United States, Italy and Spain. In each case, the material was cDNA or gDNA derived from T cells, B-cell-depleted T cells, or PBMCs.

The length of the CDR3 is 15 residues. V was clipped by 5 bases and J by 3 bases, with 16 bases between them. The germline gives CDR1 SGHVS, CDR2 FQNEAQ. Original data processing: Quantification of nucleated cells was approximated via reference gene primer amplification. Sequencing used immunoSEQ multiplex PCR; TCRdb keeps in-frame clones, though not all of them. V and J calls plus clone size are reproduced from that table; the DNA served to infer D and trimming. This table has 150,000 to 200,000 clones, around 87% appearing once. The chain is built from TRBV7-8 and TRBJ1-1; D gene ambiguous. The sample taken for sequencing was peripheral blood. This receptor was obtained from a man between 35 and 55 years old with active or convalescent COVID-19. CDR3 residues: CASSPAPGRDTEAFF. The DNA for the CDR3 is TGTGCCAGCAGCCCCGCCCCGGGGAGGGACACTGAAGCTTTCTTT.